These 28 T cell receptor beta chains share one sample of origin, sequenced in a study of blood T cell repertoires in COVID-19. The protocol was immunoSEQ multiplex PCR, while the TCRdb copy is restricted to in-frame clones and leaves out a portion. The sample carries 190,000 or so clones, 70% to 90% recorded once. Sequencing was performed on peripheral blood. The receptors here all came from a woman aged 25 to 39 with acute or convalescent COVID-19.

The chain joins TRBV11-3 to TRBJ2-3; 10 bases are shared with TRBD2. CDR3 length: 16 amino acids. V was clipped by 2 bases and J by 5 bases; unmatched bases: 7. Germline lookup yields CDR1 SGHNT and CDR2 YENEEA. This chain's CDR3 is CASSLRLAGVEDTQYF. CDR3 DNA sequence: TGTGCCAGCAGCTTAAGGCTAGCGGGAGTGGAAGATACGCAGTATTTT. Full variable domain (outside the CDR3, taken from reference TRBV11-3 and TRBJ2-3): EAGVVQSPRYKIIEKKQPVAFWCNPISGHNTLYWYLQNLGQGPELLIRYENEEAVDDSQLPKDRFSAERLKGVDSTLKIQPAELGDSAVYLCASSLRLAGVEDTQYFGPGTRLTVL.

The rearrangement links TRBV5-1 to TRBJ2-5; 8 nucleotides align to TRBD2. The CDR3 length is 16 residues. V lost 0 bases and J lost 2; bases outside the gene matches: 6. Germline V gene lookup returns CDR1 SGHRS and CDR2 YFSETQ. The CDR3 DNA reads as TGCGCCAGCAGCTTGGCGGCTAGCGGGTTACAAGAGACCCAGTACTTC. Translation gives CASSLAASGLQETQYF.

CDR3 DNA sequence: TGTGCCAGCAGCGAAGGGTCGAGACTAGCGGGAGGGGCCGGGTTCTTC. This encodes CASSEGSRLAGGAGFF. The chain uses TRBV11-2 and TRBJ2-1; 14 bases are a match to TRBD2. Germline lookup yields CDR1 SGHAT and CDR2 FQNNGV. This CDR3 comprises 16 residues. The V gene end was trimmed by 5 bases and the J gene end by 15 bases; junction bases not matched to a gene: 15.

The rearrangement links TRBV10-2 to TRBJ2-5; TRBD2 aligns across 7 bases. CDR3 length: 14 amino acids. Germline values: CDR1 WSHSY, CDR2 SAAADI. The ends lost 6 bases at V and 2 bases at J; junction bases unmatched: 6. The CDR3: CASRAPGLQETQYF. The CDR3 DNA reads TGCGCCAGCAGAGCGCCGGGACTACAAGAGACCCAGTACTTC.

The chain carries TRBV3-1 (or the pseudogene TRBV3-2) and TRBJ2-3; the D is unclear. The V end was cut by 3 bases, the J end by 4 bases, with 8 bases between. The CDR3 runs to 13 residues. Germline V gene sequence: CDR1 LGHDT, CDR2 YNNKEL (reference sequence). CDR3 coding DNA: TGTGCCAGCAGCCACCTAGGCGCAGATACGCAGTATTTT. Its protein product is CASSHLGADTQYF.

V is TRBV5-4 and J is TRBJ2-7; 8 nucleotides line up with TRBD2. V shed 2 bases and J 2 bases; nucleotides not matched to a gene: 12. In germline, CDR1 is SGHNT, CDR2 YYREEE (reference sequence). This CDR3 spans 17 amino acids. CDR3 region: CASSFGGTLAVTYEQYF. The CDR3 DNA reads as TGTGCCAGCAGCTTTGGGGGGACACTAGCGGTCACCTACGAGCAGTACTTC. Complete variable domain (other parts from reference TRBV5-4 and TRBJ2-7): ETGVTQSPTHLIKTRGQQVTLRCSSQSGHNTVSWYQQALGQGPQFIFQYYREEENGRGNFPPRFSGLQFPNYSSELNVNALELDDSALYLCASSFGGTLAVTYEQYFGPGTRLTVT.

CDR3 amino acids: CASSPGGGYYGYTF. The DNA of the CDR3 is TGCGCCAGCAGCCCGGGCGGGGGCTACTATGGCTACACCTTC. The V call is TRBV5-1, the J call TRBJ1-2, with TRBD1 as a possible D gene (6 bases). The CDR3 is 14 residues long. Between the trimmed V and J ends, which lost 4 bases and 3 bases, there was a span of 13 bases. Germline V gene lookup returns CDR1 SGHRS and CDR2 YFSETQ.

The gene calls are TRBV27 and TRBJ1-6, with 8 bases aligning to TRBD1. CDR3 size: 14 residues. Germline CDR1 and CDR2: MNHEY and SMNVEV (reference sequence). V shed 3 bases and J 10 bases; nucleotides not matched to a gene: 5. CDR3 amino acids: CASSLNRGRSPLHF. The CDR3 DNA sequence: TGTGCCAGCAGTTTGAACAGGGGGAGGTCACCCCTCCACTTT.

The V call is TRBV5-6, the J call TRBJ2-4; TRBD2 aligns across 10 bases. The trim removed 5 bases at V and 6 bases at J, leaving 11 bases unmatched. The CDR3 extends over 16 amino acids. Germline V lookup: CDR1 SGHDT, CDR2 YYEEEE. The CDR3 bases are TGTGCCAGCAGGTGGAGAGCGGGAGGGCCGAGAAACATTCAGTACTTC. Translated: CASRWRAGGPRNIQYF.

The chain combines TRBV28 with TRBJ2-2; D is possibly TRBD1 (6 bases). Trimming left V 7 bases short and J 5 bases short, with 17 bases between. This CDR3 spans 15 amino acids. Germline CDR1 and CDR2: MDHEN and SYDVKM. This CDR3 is CASTQNRVGTGELFF. In DNA form, the CDR3 reads TGTGCCAGCACCCAAAACAGGGTGGGGACCGGGGAGCTGTTTTTT.

The chain links TRBV4-2 to TRBJ2-7; TRBD2 matches at 7 bases. There are 15 residues in the CDR3. The V segment lost 0 bases and the J segment 6 bases; nucleotides outside the gene matches: 8. Germline lookup yields CDR1 LGHNA and CDR2 YNFKEQ. CDR3 DNA: TGTGCCAGCAGCCAAGAAGGCGGGAGAGCTCCCGAGCAGTACTTC. Translating gives CASSQEGGRAPEQYF.

J is TRBJ1-2 and V is TRBV3-1 (or the pseudogene TRBV3-2); D is unresolved. Germline-derived CDR1 and CDR2 are LGHDT and YNNKEL (reference sequence). With 3 bases removed from V and 7 bases from J, the gap between germline ends came to 18 bases. CDR3 length equals 15 residues. CDR3 in DNA: TGTGCCAGCAGCCACGCCGGCAGGCGGGGAAGTGGCTACACCTTC. This sequence encodes CASSHAGRRGSGYTF.

CDR3 protein: CATSLGGNIQYF. The CDR3 DNA reads as TGTGCCACGAGTTTGGGGGGAAACATTCAGTACTTC. V and J are TRBV28 and TRBJ2-4; D might be TRBD2 (6 bases). CDR1 is MDHEN, CDR2 SYDVKM, per germline. V lost 10 bases to trimming and J lost 6 bases, with 13 bases between them. The CDR3 spans 12 residues. Full variable domain (remainder filled in from reference TRBV28 and TRBJ2-4): DVKVTQSSRYLVKRTGEKVFLECVQDMDHENMFWYRQDPGLGLRLIYFSYDVKMKEKGDIPEGYSVSREKKERFSLILESASTNQTSMYLCATSLGGNIQYFGAGTRLSVL.

Note on this clone: At one of its ends the junction is not consistent with the germline gene, which may arise from a read error. This sequence joins TRBV2 and TRBJ2-1; D is perhaps TRBD2 (6 bases). The germline V gene encodes CDR1 SNHLY and CDR2 FYNNEI. CDR3 length: 11 residues. The CDR3: CASSSVRELVF. CDR3 nucleotide sequence: TGTGCCAGCAGTAGTGTGCGGGAATTAGTCTTC.

The genes are TRBV5-6 and TRBJ2-7; unclear D gene. The germline V gene has CDR1 SGHDT and CDR2 YYEEEE. The CDR3 has 14 amino acids. Trimming stripped 2 bases from V and 5 bases from J, with 14 bases between. The CDR3 nucleotides read TGTGCCAGCAGCTTCTCCCCGCAGGTGCACGAGCAGTACTTC. Protein: CASSFSPQVHEQYF.

The rearrangement links TRBV30 to TRBJ2-7, with D possibly being TRBD1 (7 bases). The V gene's germline CDR1 is GTSNPN and CDR2 SVGIG (reference sequence). V was shortened by 2 bases and J by 4 bases, with 15 bases between the two germline ends. The CDR3 sequence is 14 residues long. CDR3 DNA sequence: TGTGCCTGGAGTAGGGGGCTAGGGGGGTACGAGCAGTACTTC. It encodes CAWSRGLGGYEQYF.

This chain connects TRBV6-6 to TRBJ1-2; D possibly corresponds to TRBD1 (6 bases). Per the germline V gene, CDR1 is MNHNY and CDR2 is SVGAGI (reference sequence). The CDR3 covers 12 residues. The V end was cut by 4 bases, the J end by 8 bases, with 11 bases between. The CDR3 is CASSSTGVGYTF. The CDR3 DNA reads TGTGCCAGCAGTTCGACAGGCGTGGGCTACACCTTC.

Only one count was recorded for this clone. V usage is TRBV2 and J usage is TRBJ2-5; D gene uncertain. The V and J ends lost 7 bases and 2 bases respectively, with 11 bases between them. CDR3 size: 13 residues. The germline CDR1 and CDR2 sequences are SNHLY and FYNNEI. As DNA, the CDR3 is TGTGCCAGCACCAGGATAGGTCAAGAGACCCAGTACTTC. As protein: CASTRIGQETQYF. Variable domain in full (rest from reference TRBV2 and TRBJ2-5): EPEVTQTPSHQVTQMGQEVILRCVPISNHLYFYWYRQILGQKVEFLVSFYNNEISEKSEIFDDQFSVERPDGSNFTLKIRSTKLEDSAMYFCASTRIGQETQYFGPGTRLLVL.

This rearrangement joins TRBV7-3 to TRBJ2-5; TRBD2 aligns across 11 bases. Trimming took 7 bases from V and 5 from J; bases not matched to a gene: 15. Germline V CDR1 and CDR2: SGHTA, FQGTGA. The CDR3 runs 17 residues. The CDR3 nucleotides are TGTGCCAGCAAGTCCCCCCCCACTAGCGGGAGTAATGAGACCCAGTACTTC. Translated: CASKSPPTSGSNETQYF.

The chain is built from TRBV28 and TRBJ2-1; D gene ambiguous. The germline V gene encodes CDR1 MDHEN and CDR2 SYDVKM. V was pared by 5 bases and J by 9 bases, with 14 bases between. The CDR3 is 13 residues long. In DNA form, the CDR3 reads TGTGCCAGCAGTCCCGCCCACAGCTTTGAGCAGTTCTTC. This gives the protein CASSPAHSFEQFF.

The chain recombines TRBV7-9 with TRBJ1-2; 7 nucleotides agree with TRBD1. In germline, CDR1 is SEHNR, CDR2 FQNEAQ (reference sequence). The junction had 5 bases not matched to a gene; V was cut back by 6 bases and J by 4 bases. The CDR3 extends over 13 amino acids. The CDR3 region has the DNA TGTGCCAGCAGACTAGGGACAGCCTATGGCTACACCTTC. Encoded protein: CASRLGTAYGYTF.

The chain has TRBV27 and TRBJ2-7; TRBD1 aligns across 10 bases. Germline CDR1 reads MNHEY; CDR2 reads SMNVEV (reference sequence). The V gene end was trimmed by 6 bases and the J gene end by 3 bases; junction bases not matched to a gene: 11. The CDR3 contains 16 residues. The DNA of the CDR3 is TGTGCCAGCAGACGAAACCGGGACAGGGGTATCTACGAGCAGTACTTC. Translated: CASRRNRDRGIYEQYF.

The DNA of the CDR3 is TGTGCCAGCAACCATCCAGGGAACGAGCAGTACTTC. It encodes CASNHPGNEQYF. The chain recombines TRBV5-6 with TRBJ2-7; perhaps TRBD1 as D (5 bases). V shed 6 bases and J shed 5 bases, with 12 bases lying between them. Germline lookup yields CDR1 SGHDT and CDR2 YYEEEE. The CDR3 runs 12 residues. Variable domain in full (rest from reference TRBV5-6 and TRBJ2-7): DAGVTQSPTHLIKTRGQQVTLRCSPKSGHDTVSWYQQALGQGPQFIFQYYEEEERQRGNFPDRFSGHQFPNYSSELNVNALLLGDSALYLCASNHPGNEQYFGPGTRLTVT.

The V call is TRBV15, the J call TRBJ2-5, with D uncertain. The CDR3 covers 11 residues. Trimming left V 0 bases short and J 6 bases short, with 2 bases between. In germline, CDR1 is LNHNV, CDR2 YYDKDF (reference sequence). The CDR3 region is CATSRDKTQYF. CDR3 in DNA: TGTGCCACCAGCAGAGATAAGACCCAGTACTTC. Full variable domain (rest looked up from reference TRBV15 and TRBJ2-5): DAMVIQNPRYQVTQFGKPVTLSCSQTLNHNVMYWYQQKSSQAPKLLFHYYDKDFNNEADTPDNFQSRRPNTSFCFLDIRSPGLGDTAMYLCATSRDKTQYFGPGTRLLVL.

The chain has TRBV27 and TRBJ1-4; D uncertain. The V gene lost 6 bases and the J gene lost 11 bases, with 10 bases spanning the gap. Germline loops: CDR1 MNHEY, CDR2 SMNVEV (reference sequence). This CDR3 comprises 11 residues. As DNA, the CDR3 is TGTGCCAGCAGAAACTTGGGCAAACTGTTTTTT. This translates into CASRNLGKLFF. Full variable domain (missing parts from reference TRBV27 and TRBJ1-4): EAQVTQNPRYLITVTGKKLTVTCSQNMNHEYMSWYRQDPGLGLRQIYYSMNVEVTDKGDVPEGYKVSRKEKRNFPLILESPSPNQTSLYFCASRNLGKLFFGSGTQLSVL.

This clone was seen just once. The rearrangement links TRBV15 to TRBJ2-1; TRBD2 matches at 7 bases. In germline, CDR1 is LNHNV, CDR2 YYDKDF (reference sequence). The CDR3 runs 16 residues. V shed 0 bases, J shed 0 bases, and the junction held 2 bases outside the gene matches. The CDR3: CATSRDGGGSYNEQFF. The CDR3 DNA is TGTGCCACCAGCAGAGATGGGGGGGGCTCCTACAATGAGCAGTTCTTC. Full variable domain (remainder filled in from reference TRBV15 and TRBJ2-1): DAMVIQNPRYQVTQFGKPVTLSCSQTLNHNVMYWYQQKSSQAPKLLFHYYDKDFNNEADTPDNFQSRRPNTSFCFLDIRSPGLGDTAMYLCATSRDGGGSYNEQFFGPGTRLTVL.

The chain has TRBV5-1 and TRBJ2-1; D is uncertain. V was clipped by 5 bases and J by 4 bases, with 13 bases between them. CDR1 SGHRS and CDR2 YFSETQ come from the germline V gene. This CDR3 is built from 14 residues. The CDR3 protein is CASRLLSVYNEQFF. In nucleotides, the CDR3 is TGCGCCAGCAGGCTTCTTTCGGTATACAATGAGCAGTTCTTC.

The chain recombines TRBV23-1 with TRBJ2-3, with D hard to call. TRBV23-1 is an open reading frame whose function is uncertain. V shed 3 bases and J shed 2 bases, with 15 bases lying between them. The CDR3 is 16 amino acids. CDR3 amino acids: CASSHDAQDSTDTQYF. For the CDR3, the DNA is TGCGCCAGCAGTCACGACGCCCAGGATTCCACAGATACGCAGTATTTT.